These 10 T cell receptor beta chains were all obtained from the same sample, sequenced in a study of shared clonotypes between healthy human individuals. Produced via immunoSEQ multiplex PCR; TCRdb's table is partial and in-frame only. The repertoire has about 2.1 million clones, about 92% of them found once; the top ten carry around 1.7%. Terminally differentiated effector memory CD45RA+ cells were excluded from the naive CD8 cells, which were CD45RO-negative and positively selected for CCR7. Material: naive CD8+ T cells from PBMCs. Receptors were obtained from a man younger than 35 in good health. Some clones in this sample may be carry-over from other donors' samples.

CDR3 sequence reads: CATRRSNQPQHF. As DNA, the CDR3 is TGTGCCACCAGAAGAAGCAATCAGCCCCAGCATTTT. The chain is built from TRBV15 and TRBJ1-5; D not resolved. The V gene's germline CDR1 is LNHNV and CDR2 YYDKDF (reference sequence). Trimming removed 6 bases from V and 1 base from J, with 4 bases in between. The CDR3 covers 12 residues.

This chain uses TRBV30 with TRBJ2-1; D ambiguous. Germline CDR1 is GTSNPN and CDR2 is SVGIG (reference sequence). This CDR3 is 13 amino acids long. Trimming pared 5 bases from V and 3 bases from J, leaving 11 bases between. CDR3: CAWGGPRYNEQFF. CDR3 sequence (DNA): TGTGCCTGGGGTGGGCCCCGCTACAATGAGCAGTTCTTC.

The chain carries TRBV27 and TRBJ2-7, with D possibly being TRBD2 (7 bases). This CDR3 has 17 residues. Trimming took 3 bases from V and 4 from J, leaving 22 bases between them. The germline V gene has CDR1 MNHEY and CDR2 SMNVEV (reference sequence). The CDR3 loop reads CASSFRIGGRGSYEQYF. CDR3 coding DNA: TGTGCCAGCAGTTTCCGCATCGGGGGGCGGGGGTCTTACGAGCAGTACTTC.

The DNA for the CDR3 is TGCGCCAGCAGTGAATCCCGATACGAGCAGTACTTC. Its protein product is CASSESRYEQYF. This chain links TRBV10-2 with TRBJ2-7; D gene ambiguous. The CDR3 loop spans 12 amino acids. Germline V gene sequence: CDR1 WSHSY, CDR2 SAAADI. V lost 3 bases to trimming and J lost 4 bases, with 7 bases between them.

With respect to this clone: One end of the junction fails to match germline, which may point to a read error. The chain combines TRBV9 with TRBJ2-7, with D perhaps TRBD2 (5 bases). CDR1 SGDLS and CDR2 YYNGEE come from the germline V gene. This CDR3 has 13 residues. CDR3: CASSVADSSEQYF. For the CDR3, the DNA is TGTGCCAGCAGCGTAGCGGACTCCTCCGAGCAGTACTTC.

In its sample, this clone was seen once. The chain uses TRBV5-1 and TRBJ1-1, with D uncertain. Trimming took off 1 base at V and 6 bases at J, with 10 bases between the two ends. This CDR3 comprises 13 residues. Germline assignment: CDR1 SGHRS and CDR2 YFSETQ. CDR3 amino acids: CASSLTPGPEAFF. DNA of the CDR3: TGCGCCAGCAGCTTGACGCCAGGACCTGAAGCTTTCTTT.

V is TRBV9 and J is TRBJ1-1; no firm D call. CDR3 length: 13 residues. V was clipped by 3 bases and J by 4 bases, with 10 bases between them. The V gene's germline CDR1 is SGDLS and CDR2 YYNGEE. The CDR3 DNA follows: TGTGCCAGCAGCGGGTCTGTCCCCACTGAAGCTTTCTTT. Translation: CASSGSVPTEAFF.

The CDR3 spells CASSVLAGGEGYNEQFF. CDR3 DNA sequence: TGTGCCAGCAGCGTACTAGCGGGAGGGGAGGGCTACAATGAGCAGTTCTTC. This chain links TRBV9 with TRBJ2-1, with 12 bases that match TRBD2. CDR3 length equals 17 residues. After removal of 1 base from V and 3 bases from J, the junction contained 5 bases not matched to a gene. Germline V gene sequence: CDR1 SGDLS, CDR2 YYNGEE.

The rearrangement joins TRBV9 to TRBJ2-5; 7 positions match TRBD2. In germline, CDR1 is SGDLS, CDR2 YYNGEE. The V and J ends lost 0 bases and 4 bases, in that order; junction bases with no gene match: 12. The CDR3 spans 17 residues. The CDR3 region is CASSVGRSAGEPETQYF. The CDR3 DNA reads as TGTGCCAGCAGCGTAGGAAGGTCGGCGGGAGAGCCAGAGACCCAGTACTTC. The whole variable domain, remainder taken from reference TRBV9 and TRBJ2-5, is DSGVTQTPKHLITATGQRVTLRCSPRSGDLSVYWYQQSLDQGLQFLIQYYNGEERAKGNILERFSAQQFPDLHSELNLSSLELGDSALYFCASSVGRSAGEPETQYFGPGTRLLVL.

V and J are TRBV9 and TRBJ1-1; D is possibly TRBD1 (5 bases). The CDR3 spans 16 residues. Germline lookup yields CDR1 SGDLS and CDR2 YYNGEE. Trimming took 3 bases from V and 3 from J, leaving 18 bases between them. The CDR3 spells CASSAAGQIVDTEAFF. The CDR3 nucleotides read TGTGCCAGCAGCGCCGCAGGGCAAATTGTGGACACTGAAGCTTTCTTT. Using reference TRBV9 and TRBJ1-1 for the parts outside the CDR3, the full variable domain is DSGVTQTPKHLITATGQRVTLRCSPRSGDLSVYWYQQSLDQGLQFLIQYYNGEERAKGNILERFSAQQFPDLHSELNLSSLELGDSALYFCASSAAGQIVDTEAFFGQGTRLTVV.